This TCR beta chain derives from a study of cytomegalovirus exposure and HLA in healthy donors. General study results and limits: Other equally common chains were less clonally expanded than HLA-associated TCR beta chains, a later analysis showed.

On this clone: No antigen is known for it.

The PCR ran on 60 Vbeta and 13 Jbeta primers. Generated by immunoSEQ multiplex PCR, the TCRdb table keeps only in-frame clones and is missing some. The sample carries about 170,000 clones, 60% to 80% recorded once. In germline, CDR1 is SGHNT, CDR2 YENEEA. This CDR3 has 13 amino acids. Trimming left V 3 bases short and J 8 bases short, with 8 bases between. The sample consisted of PBMCs. The V and J genes are TRBV11-3 and TRBJ1-6; D unclear. The receptor was isolated from a female donor in good health and CMV-seronegative. This CDR3 reads CASSLVTDSPLHF. The CDR3 DNA sequence: TGTGCCAGCAGCTTGGTAACGGATTCACCCCTCCACTTT.